One and the same sample provided the 15 T cell receptor beta chains below, sequenced in a study of technical replicates of blood from a few donors (dated by TCRdb to 2016 to 2017). To prepare the library, the immunoSEQ multiplex PCR assay was applied. Here the immuneACCESS table is served through TCRdb, limited to in-frame sequences with V and J called. Missing clones are a known gap in these copies; in checked studies unresolved V genes cover under half, and the rest lacks a known reason. Within this sample are 60,000 or so clones, with 85% to 90% of them counted one time only. The ten biggest clones cover approximately 4.7% of the sample. The sample was PBMCs. The source is a human donor in good health. Some clones in this sample may be carry-over from other donors' samples.

The rearrangement links TRBV5-8 to TRBJ1-6; unclear D gene. The CDR3 loop spans 13 amino acids. V lost 9 bases, J lost 10 bases, and 17 bases lay in between. From germline, CDR1 is SGHTS and CDR2 YDEGEE. The CDR3 protein is CANLLATSSPLHF. DNA of the CDR3: TGTGCCAATCTCCTAGCGACTAGCTCACCCCTCCACTTT. The whole variable domain, filled in from reference TRBV5-8 and TRBJ1-6, reads EAGVTQSPTHLIKTRGQQATLRCSPISGHTSVYWYQQALGLGLQFLLWYDEGEERNRGNFPPRFSGRQFPNYSSELNVNALELEDSALYLCANLLATSSPLHFGNGTRLTVT.

This clone occurred a few times. This chain links TRBV27 with TRBJ2-1; D is perhaps TRBD2 (7 bases). Germline-derived CDR1 and CDR2 are MNHEY and SMNVEV (reference sequence). V was pared by 6 bases and J by 11 bases, with 17 bases between. This CDR3 contains 13 residues. In nucleotides, the CDR3 is TGTGCCAGCAGCAAAGAAACGGGGGGCCAGCAGTTCTTC. Its protein is CASSKETGGQQFF.

This clone was picked up one time. The chain combines TRBV9 with TRBJ2-3; 8 positions match TRBD2. J lost 0 bases, V lost 0 bases, and 12 bases had no gene match. The CDR3 loop spans 19 amino acids. Germline CDR1 reads SGDLS; CDR2 reads YYNGEE. CDR3 coding DNA: TGTGCCAGCAGCGTAGGGCCAGCGGGGGCCTCAGCTAGCACAGATACGCAGTATTTT. It specifies CASSVGPAGASASTDTQYF. The variable domain in full, with the rest retrieved from reference TRBV9 and TRBJ2-3, is DSGVTQTPKHLITATGQRVTLRCSPRSGDLSVYWYQQSLDQGLQFLIQYYNGEERAKGNILERFSAQQFPDLHSELNLSSLELGDSALYFCASSVGPAGASASTDTQYFGPGTRLTVL.

The table lists this clone with a few counts. The genes are TRBV10-3 and TRBJ2-7; D might be TRBD1 (5 bases). The germline V gene encodes CDR1 ENHRY and CDR2 SYGVKD. V was shortened by 10 bases and J by 2 bases, with 15 bases between the two germline ends. CDR3 length equals 13 residues. CDR3 nucleotides: TGTGCCACAAAGGGCCAGGGAACCTACGAGCAGTACTTC. Translated, it gives CATKGQGTYEQYF.

This clone is deemed large. The chain combines TRBV7-6 with TRBJ2-3, with 10 bases matching TRBD2. Germline V gene sequence: CDR1 SGHVS, CDR2 FNYEAQ. The trim removed 1 base at V and 3 bases at J, leaving 4 bases unmatched. The CDR3 is 16 residues long. CDR3 region: CASSLGAGGWTDTQYF. DNA of the CDR3: TGTGCCAGCAGCTTAGGAGCGGGGGGGTGGACAGATACGCAGTATTTT.

The chain carries TRBV10-3 and TRBJ2-7, with 8 bases matching TRBD1. The ends lost 7 bases at V and 7 bases at J; junction bases unmatched: 9. The CDR3 loop spans 13 amino acids. Germline CDR1 is ENHRY and CDR2 is SYGVKD. In DNA form, the CDR3 reads TGTGCCATCATGGACAGGGCCTCTGAGGAGCAGTACTTC. The encoded protein is CAIMDRASEEQYF.

The CDR3 sequence is CAGTMNTEAFF. The CDR3 coding sequence is TGTGCCGGCACAATGAACACTGAAGCTTTCTTT. The chain employs TRBV7-9 and TRBJ1-1; D is uncertain. Trimming took 11 bases from V and 0 from J, leaving 7 bases between them. Germline loops: CDR1 SEHNR, CDR2 FQNEAQ (reference sequence). The CDR3 sequence is 11 residues long.

The CDR3 sequence is CSVEGQLGDTIYF. The CDR3 bases are TGCAGCGTTGAGGGACAGCTCGGGGACACCATATATTTT. The chain combines TRBV29-1 with TRBJ1-3, with TRBD1 matching 7 bases. V shed 3 bases and J 8 bases; nucleotides not matched to a gene: 7. The germline V gene has CDR1 SQVTM and CDR2 ANQGSEA. The CDR3 has 13 residues. Supplemented by reference TRBV29-1 and TRBJ1-3, the full variable domain reads SAVISQKPSRDICQRGTSLTIQCQVDSQVTMMFWYRQQPGQSLTLIATANQGSEATYESGFVIDKFPISRPNLTFSTLTVSNMSPEDSSIYLCSVEGQLGDTIYFGEGSWLTVV.

The V and J genes are TRBV19 and TRBJ2-5; 8 positions agree with TRBD2. V trimming: 3 bases; J trimming: 1 base; junction bases outside the gene matches: 4. The CDR3 consists of 15 residues. From germline, CDR1 is LNHDA and CDR2 SQIVND (reference sequence). The CDR3 DNA sequence: TGTGCCAGTAGTATTTTTGCGGGAGGCCAAGAGACCCAGTACTTC. It yields the protein CASSIFAGGQETQYF.

The chain employs TRBV7-8 and TRBJ2-7; D call uncertain. The CDR3 consists of 12 residues. In germline, CDR1 is SGHVS, CDR2 FQNEAQ. The ends were cut back, 5 bases at V and 3 bases at J, with 8 bases in the middle. Written as DNA, the CDR3 is TGTGCCAGCAGCCCCTCGGGCTACGAGCAGTACTTC. It codes for CASSPSGYEQYF.

This clone was detected once. The J gene is TRBJ2-5, the V gene TRBV5-6; 9 bases line up with TRBD2. The V gene's germline CDR1 is SGHDT and CDR2 YYEEEE. The CDR3 contains 15 residues. With V trimmed by 3 bases and J by 5 bases, 8 bases remained unmatched. For the CDR3, the DNA is TGTGCCAGCAGCTGGGAATCTAGCGGGACTGAGACCCAGTACTTC. Translating gives CASSWESSGTETQYF. The full variable domain, its missing parts supplied by reference TRBV5-6 and TRBJ2-5, is DAGVTQSPTHLIKTRGQQVTLRCSPKSGHDTVSWYQQALGQGPQFIFQYYEEEERQRGNFPDRFSGHQFPNYSSELNVNALLLGDSALYLCASSWESSGTETQYFGPGTRLLVL.

The rearrangement links TRBV6-5 to TRBJ1-2; D possibly corresponds to TRBD1 (5 bases). The V end was cut by 7 bases, the J end by 8 bases, with 17 bases between. CDR1 MNHEY and CDR2 SVGAGI come from the germline V gene. This CDR3 has 13 amino acids. The CDR3 here is CASIQGGSGGYTF. The DNA of the CDR3 is TGTGCCAGCATCCAGGGAGGGAGCGGGGGCTACACCTTC.

In DNA, the CDR3 is TGCGCCAGCACCCCATCCAGCCCAGGCCGTGGCTACACCTTC. Protein: CASTPSSPGRGYTF. The rearrangement links TRBV5-1 to TRBJ1-2; D is ambiguous. The CDR3 extends over 14 amino acids. Germline V lookup: CDR1 SGHRS, CDR2 YFSETQ. Trimming removed 6 bases at V and 7 bases at J, with 19 bases between.

The chain links TRBV4-1 to TRBJ1-5; 7 bases are a match to TRBD1. Trimming removed 4 bases from V and 6 bases from J; junction bases left unmatched: 9. Germline CDR1 reads MGHRA; CDR2 reads YSYEKL. The CDR3 is 15 amino acids. The CDR3 region is CASSPTQGVAQPQHF. CDR3 nucleotide sequence: TGCGCCAGCAGCCCAACCCAGGGGGTGGCTCAGCCCCAGCATTTT.

This clone has a single count. An end of the junction differs from the germline gene, which may be a read error. The chain recombines TRBV7-2 with TRBJ1-2; possibly TRBD1 for D (6 bases). The CDR3 covers 14 residues. Germline V CDR1 and CDR2: SGHTA, FQGNSA. CDR3 protein: CASRPSPSGTPNAF. The CDR3, as DNA: TGTGCCAGCAGGCCATCACCGTCCGGGACACCTAACGCCTTC.